A selection of T cell receptor beta chains follows, all from one sample in a study of T cell responses to AZD1222 COVID-19 vaccine. TCRdb keeps only in-frame clones here, not all; method: immunoSEQ multiplex PCR. The table shows tens of thousands of clones, with roughly nine tenths occurring only once. This material consisted of peripheral blood, taken on day 0 of AZD1222 vaccination. These receptor sequences come from an adult in good health. CDR3s include the opening cysteine and the closing phenylalanine or tryptophan. D genes are given only for firm matches. A row's size may be missing; if present it is once, few, many or a size class.

d_gene: -
v_gene: TRBV12-3/TRBV12-4
abundance: -
j_gene: TRBJ1-2
CDR3aa: CASSYRVIYGYTF
CDR3nt: TGTGCCAGCAGCTACAGGGTTATCTATGGCTACACCTTC

d_gene: TRBD1
v_gene: TRBV6-4
abundance: -
j_gene: TRBJ1-1
CDR3aa: CASSRTGNTEAFF
CDR3nt: TGTGCCAGCAGCCGGACAGGTAACACTGAAGCTTTCTTT

d_gene: -
v_gene: TRBV19
abundance: -
j_gene: TRBJ2-1
CDR3aa: CASRGGGSTAYNEQFF
CDR3nt: TGTGCCAGTAGGGGGGGCGGGAGTACCGCCTACAATGAGCAGTTCTTC

d_gene: -
v_gene: TRBV14
abundance: -
j_gene: TRBJ1-4
CDR3aa: CASSPREEYEKLFF
CDR3nt: TGTGCCAGCAGCCCCAGGGAGGAATATGAAAAACTGTTTTTT

d_gene: TRBD2
v_gene: TRBV6-2/TRBV6-3
abundance: -
j_gene: TRBJ2-3
CDR3aa: CASSRFTSGSDTQYF
CDR3nt: TGTGCCAGCAGTAGGTTTACTAGCGGGAGTGATACGCAGTATTTT

d_gene: -
v_gene: TRBV6-5
abundance: -
j_gene: TRBJ1-6
CDR3aa: CASSYSGGGNSPLHF
CDR3nt: TGTGCCAGCAGTTACTCAGGCGGGGGAAATTCACCCCTCCACTTT

d_gene: -
v_gene: TRBV30
abundance: -
j_gene: TRBJ1-3
CDR3aa: CAWSLGGTGNTIYF
CDR3nt: TGTGCCTGGAGCCTAGGGGGTACTGGAAACACCATATATTTT

d_gene: -
v_gene: TRBV29-1
abundance: -
j_gene: TRBJ1-1
CDR3aa: CSVEPRMNTEAFF
CDR3nt: TGCAGCGTTGAGCCCAGGATGAACACTGAAGCTTTCTTT

d_gene: -
v_gene: TRBV3-1/TRBV3-2
abundance: -
j_gene: TRBJ2-1
CDR3aa: CASSQDQSEQFF
CDR3nt: TGTGCCAGCAGCCAAGATCAGAGTGAGCAGTTCTTC

d_gene: -
v_gene: TRBV18
abundance: -
j_gene: TRBJ1-2
CDR3aa: CASSPNRQELNYGYTF
CDR3nt: TGTGCCAGCTCACCAAATCGACAGGAGCTAAACTATGGCTACACCTTC

d_gene: -
v_gene: TRBV18
abundance: -
j_gene: TRBJ1-4
CDR3aa: CASSSPQSLGEKLFF
CDR3nt: TGTGCCAGCTCATCGCCTCAATCGCTGGGTGAAAAACTGTTTTTT

d_gene: -
v_gene: TRBV21-1
abundance: -
j_gene: TRBJ2-6
CDR3aa: CASSVQGRGANVLTF
CDR3nt: TGTGCCAGCAGCGTACAGGGAAGAGGGGCCAACGTCCTGACTTTC

d_gene: -
v_gene: TRBV5-6
abundance: -
j_gene: TRBJ2-2
CDR3aa: CASSHFTTGSRELFF
CDR3nt: TGTGCCAGCAGCCACTTCACCACAGGGAGCAGGGAGCTGTTTTTT

d_gene: -
v_gene: TRBV18
abundance: -
j_gene: TRBJ1-2
CDR3aa: CASSPNSLRRLSYYGYTF
CDR3nt: TGTGCCAGCTCACCAAATTCCTTACGACGGTTGAGCTACTATGGCTACACCTTC

d_gene: -
v_gene: TRBV25-1
abundance: -
j_gene: TRBJ1-2
CDR3aa: CASSGTLYGYTF
CDR3nt: TGTGCCAGCAGCGGGACCCTTTATGGCTACACCTTC

d_gene: TRBD2
v_gene: TRBV7-3
abundance: once
j_gene: TRBJ2-3
CDR3aa: CASSSAGGTDTQYF
CDR3nt: TGTGCCAGCAGCTCAGCGGGGGGCACAGATACGCAGTATTTT

d_gene: -
v_gene: TRBV19
abundance: -
j_gene: TRBJ1-5
CDR3aa: CATTLQGTSNQPQHF
CDR3nt: TGTGCCACTACCCTACAGGGCACGAGCAATCAGCCCCAGCATTTT

d_gene: -
v_gene: TRBV24-1
abundance: -
j_gene: TRBJ2-1
CDR3aa: CATSDLSGGRYNEQFF
CDR3nt: TGTGCCACCAGTGATTTGAGCGGAGGAAGGTACAATGAGCAGTTCTTC

d_gene: -
v_gene: TRBV7-8
abundance: once
j_gene: TRBJ2-2
CDR3aa: CASSLGPGIGELFF
CDR3nt: TGTGCCAGCAGCTTAGGACCTGGGATCGGGGAGCTGTTTTTT

d_gene: -
v_gene: TRBV10-3
abundance: -
j_gene: TRBJ2-7
CDR3aa: CAISSGAASYEQYF
CDR3nt: TGTGCCATCAGCTCAGGGGCCGCCTCCTACGAGCAGTACTTC

d_gene: -
v_gene: TRBV30
abundance: -
j_gene: TRBJ1-5
CDR3aa: CAWRGGEDQPQHF
CDR3nt: TGTGCCTGGAGGGGAGGGGAAGATCAGCCCCAGCATTTT

d_gene: -
v_gene: TRBV19
abundance: once
j_gene: TRBJ1-5
CDR3aa: CASTTGTESRPQPQHF
CDR3nt: TGTGCCAGTACTACAGGGACGGAATCAAGGCCTCAGCCCCAGCATTTT

d_gene: -
v_gene: TRBV5-1
abundance: -
j_gene: TRBJ1-4
CDR3aa: CASSLGGTGREKLFF
CDR3nt: TGCGCCAGCAGCTTGGGAGGAACAGGGCGTGAAAAACTGTTTTTT

d_gene: -
v_gene: TRBV6-6
abundance: -
j_gene: TRBJ1-5
CDR3aa: CASSTGGRQPQHF
CDR3nt: TGTGCCAGCAGTACGGGGGGCAGACAGCCCCAGCATTTT

d_gene: TRBD1
v_gene: TRBV5-1
abundance: -
j_gene: TRBJ2-4
CDR3aa: CASSLEGEGTGSF
CDR3nt: TGCGCCAGCAGCTTGGAAGGAGAGGGGACAGGGTCGTTC

d_gene: -
v_gene: TRBV6-1
abundance: -
j_gene: TRBJ1-5
CDR3aa: CASSPRDQPQHF
CDR3nt: TGTGCCAGCAGTCCCCGAGATCAGCCCCAGCATTTT

d_gene: -
v_gene: TRBV30
abundance: once
j_gene: TRBJ1-2
CDR3aa: CAWSVPMTGYTF
CDR3nt: TGTGCCTGGAGTGTTCCCATGACAGGCTACACCTTC

d_gene: TRBD1
v_gene: TRBV7-8
abundance: -
j_gene: TRBJ2-7
CDR3aa: CASSLGQGVEQYF
CDR3nt: TGTGCCAGCAGCTTAGGACAGGGGGTCGAGCAGTACTTC

d_gene: -
v_gene: TRBV7-2
abundance: -
j_gene: TRBJ2-1
CDR3aa: CASSYPPVSYNEQFF
CDR3nt: TGTGCCAGCAGTTATCCTCCCGTCTCCTACAATGAGCAGTTCTTC

d_gene: TRBD2
v_gene: TRBV2
abundance: -
j_gene: TRBJ2-3
CDR3aa: CASRVGLAGTDTQYF
CDR3nt: TGTGCCAGCAGAGTCGGACTAGCGGGAACAGATACGCAGTATTTT

d_gene: TRBD1
v_gene: TRBV10-3
abundance: -
j_gene: TRBJ2-3
CDR3aa: CAISLGQITDTQYF
CDR3nt: TGTGCCATCAGTTTGGGACAGATCACAGATACGCAGTATTTT

d_gene: -
v_gene: TRBV19
abundance: few
j_gene: TRBJ2-1
CDR3aa: CASSISESRDEQFF
CDR3nt: TGTGCCAGTAGTATCTCGGAGTCAAGAGATGAGCAGTTCTTC

d_gene: TRBD1
v_gene: TRBV6-2/TRBV6-3
abundance: -
j_gene: TRBJ2-7
CDR3aa: CASSQRDRGDYEQYF
CDR3nt: TGTGCCAGCAGCCAGCGGGACAGGGGGGACTACGAGCAGTACTTC

d_gene: TRBD1
v_gene: TRBV10-2
abundance: -
j_gene: TRBJ1-1
CDR3aa: CASITGGMNTEAFF
CDR3nt: TGCGCCAGCATCACAGGGGGCATGAACACTGAAGCTTTCTTT

d_gene: -
v_gene: TRBV15
abundance: -
j_gene: TRBJ2-3
CDR3aa: CATSRERGGFADTQYF
CDR3nt: TGTGCCACCAGCAGAGAAAGGGGCGGATTCGCAGATACGCAGTATTTT

d_gene: TRBD1
v_gene: TRBV5-1
abundance: -
j_gene: TRBJ1-2
CDR3aa: CASSSTGGSVGYTF
CDR3nt: TGCGCCAGCAGCTCAACAGGGGGCTCAGTTGGCTACACCTTC

d_gene: -
v_gene: TRBV18
abundance: -
j_gene: TRBJ1-2
CDR3aa: CASSPGQGYGYTF
CDR3nt: TGTGCCAGCTCACCGGGACAAGGCTATGGCTACACCTTC

d_gene: TRBD1
v_gene: TRBV5-6
abundance: -
j_gene: TRBJ1-6
CDR3aa: CASSLQTGSSYNSPLHF
CDR3nt: TGTGCCAGCAGCTTGCAGACAGGGAGCTCCTATAATTCACCCCTCCACTTT

d_gene: -
v_gene: TRBV7-6
abundance: -
j_gene: TRBJ1-2
CDR3aa: CASSLAPGGNNYGYTF
CDR3nt: TGTGCCAGCAGCTTAGCTCCAGGCGGAAATAACTATGGCTACACCTTC

d_gene: -
v_gene: TRBV3-1/TRBV3-2
abundance: -
j_gene: TRBJ2-7
CDR3aa: CASSRDNAYEQYF
CDR3nt: TGTGCCAGCTCCAGGGACAATGCCTACGAGCAGTACTTC

d_gene: -
v_gene: TRBV10-3
abundance: -
j_gene: TRBJ1-5
CDR3aa: CAISEGVQGPQHF
CDR3nt: TGTGCCATCAGTGAGGGGGTCCAGGGTCCCCAGCATTTT

d_gene: -
v_gene: TRBV10-3
abundance: -
j_gene: TRBJ1-4
CDR3aa: CAIKGIKNEKLFF
CDR3nt: TGTGCCATCAAGGGAATTAAGAATGAAAAACTGTTTTTT

d_gene: -
v_gene: TRBV14
abundance: -
j_gene: TRBJ1-3
CDR3aa: CASSPYPTRNTIYF
CDR3nt: TGTGCCAGCAGCCCTTACCCAACTCGAAACACCATATATTTT

d_gene: -
v_gene: TRBV7-3
abundance: -
j_gene: TRBJ2-1
CDR3aa: CASSFERSNEQFF
CDR3nt: TGTGCCAGCAGCTTTGAGAGATCCAATGAGCAGTTCTTC

d_gene: -
v_gene: TRBV9
abundance: -
j_gene: TRBJ1-5
CDR3aa: CASSRELGQPQHF
CDR3nt: TGTGCCAGCAGCAGGGAGCTCGGACAGCCCCAGCATTTT

d_gene: -
v_gene: TRBV12-3/TRBV12-4
abundance: -
j_gene: TRBJ1-1
CDR3aa: CASSLDGPEAFF
CDR3nt: TGTGCCAGCAGTTTAGACGGGCCCGAAGCTTTCTTT

d_gene: TRBD1
v_gene: TRBV5-1
abundance: -
j_gene: TRBJ1-4
CDR3aa: CASSRDRMGEKLFF
CDR3nt: TGCGCCAGCAGCAGGGACAGGATGGGAGAAAAACTGTTTTTT

d_gene: -
v_gene: TRBV28
abundance: -
j_gene: TRBJ1-1
CDR3aa: CASRRRTEAFF
CDR3nt: TGTGCCAGCAGGCGAAGAACTGAAGCTTTCTTT

d_gene: -
v_gene: TRBV18
abundance: -
j_gene: TRBJ1-5
CDR3aa: CASSPPGGSDQPQHF
CDR3nt: TGTGCCAGCTCACCACCCGGCGGCTCTGATCAGCCCCAGCATTTT

d_gene: -
v_gene: TRBV11-3
abundance: -
j_gene: TRBJ2-7
CDR3aa: CASSLQGEQYF
CDR3nt: TGTGCCAGCAGCTTACAGGGGGAGCAGTACTTC

d_gene: -
v_gene: TRBV4-2
abundance: -
j_gene: TRBJ2-2
CDR3aa: CASSQDPQRGELFF
CDR3nt: TGTGCCAGCAGCCAAGATCCCCAGCGGGGGGAGCTGTTTTTT

d_gene: -
v_gene: TRBV30
abundance: -
j_gene: TRBJ1-5
CDR3aa: CAWSVKENQPQHF
CDR3nt: TGTGCCTGGAGTGTAAAAGAAAATCAGCCCCAGCATTTT

d_gene: TRBD2
v_gene: TRBV9
abundance: -
j_gene: TRBJ2-7
CDR3aa: CASSVSSGSYEQYF
CDR3nt: TGTGCCAGCAGCGTATCTAGCGGGAGCTACGAGCAGTACTTC

d_gene: -
v_gene: TRBV7-9
abundance: -
j_gene: TRBJ1-2
CDR3aa: CASSLSGVGGTDGYTF
CDR3nt: TGTGCCAGCAGCTTATCCGGGGTCGGGGGCACGGATGGCTACACCTTC

d_gene: TRBD1
v_gene: TRBV15
abundance: -
j_gene: TRBJ2-7
CDR3aa: CATSRPQGDIYEQYF
CDR3nt: TGTGCCACCAGCAGACCACAGGGGGACATCTACGAGCAGTACTTC

d_gene: -
v_gene: TRBV10-3
abundance: -
j_gene: TRBJ1-2
CDR3aa: CAISENGINYGYTF
CDR3nt: TGTGCCATCAGTGAGAACGGGATTAACTATGGCTACACCTTC

d_gene: -
v_gene: TRBV30
abundance: once
j_gene: TRBJ1-2
CDR3aa: CAWSLPGLAAGYTF
CDR3nt: TGTGCCTGGAGTCTGCCCGGTCTCGCGGCTGGCTACACCTTC

d_gene: TRBD1
v_gene: TRBV10-3
abundance: few
j_gene: TRBJ1-4
CDR3aa: CAVGTGDEKLFF
CDR3nt: TGTGCCGTTGGGACAGGTGACGAAAAACTGTTTTTT